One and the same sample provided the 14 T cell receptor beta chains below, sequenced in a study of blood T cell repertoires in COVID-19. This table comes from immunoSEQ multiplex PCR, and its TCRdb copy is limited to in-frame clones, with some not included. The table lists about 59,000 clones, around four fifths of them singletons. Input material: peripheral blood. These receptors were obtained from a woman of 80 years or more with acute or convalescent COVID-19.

The CDR3 loop is CASTNQGTTEAFF. CDR3 DNA: TGTGCCAGCACCAATCAGGGTACCACTGAAGCTTTCTTT. V gene TRBV18 combines with J gene TRBJ1-1, with D tentatively TRBD1 (5 bases). The germline gives CDR1 KGHSH, CDR2 LQKENI. Between the trimmed V and J ends, which lost 8 bases and 4 bases, there was a span of 14 bases. This CDR3 spans 13 amino acids. Filled out from reference TRBV18 and TRBJ1-1, the complete variable domain reads NAGVMQNPRHLVRRRGQEARLRCSPMKGHSHVYWYRQLPEEGLKFMVYLQKENIIDESGMPKERFSAEFPKEGPSILRIQQVVRGDSAAYFCASTNQGTTEAFFGQGTRLTVV.

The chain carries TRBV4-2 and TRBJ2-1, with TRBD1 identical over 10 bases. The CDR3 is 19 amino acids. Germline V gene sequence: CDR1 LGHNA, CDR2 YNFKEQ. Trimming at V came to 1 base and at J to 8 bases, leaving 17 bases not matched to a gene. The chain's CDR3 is CASSQALRAVGTGAYEQFF. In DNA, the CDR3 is TGTGCCAGCAGCCAAGCCCTTAGGGCTGTAGGGACAGGGGCTTATGAGCAGTTCTTC.

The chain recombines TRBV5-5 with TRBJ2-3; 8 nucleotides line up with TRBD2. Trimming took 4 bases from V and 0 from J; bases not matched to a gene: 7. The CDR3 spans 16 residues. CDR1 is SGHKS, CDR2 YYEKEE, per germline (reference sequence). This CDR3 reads CASSPGGVSSTDTQYF. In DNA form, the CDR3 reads TGTGCCAGCAGCCCGGGGGGGGTCTCAAGCACAGATACGCAGTATTTT.

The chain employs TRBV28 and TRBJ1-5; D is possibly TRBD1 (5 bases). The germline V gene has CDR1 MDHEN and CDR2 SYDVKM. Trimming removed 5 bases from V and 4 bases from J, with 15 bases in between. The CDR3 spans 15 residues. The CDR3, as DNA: TGTGCCAGCAGTATCCCAGACAGCCCTAATCAGCCCCAGCATTTT. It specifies CASSIPDSPNQPQHF.

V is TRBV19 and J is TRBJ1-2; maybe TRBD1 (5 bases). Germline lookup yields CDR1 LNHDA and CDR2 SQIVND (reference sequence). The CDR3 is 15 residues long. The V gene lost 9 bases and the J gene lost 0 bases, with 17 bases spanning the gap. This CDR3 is CASVGGERANYGYTF. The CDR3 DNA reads TGTGCCAGCGTTGGGGGGGAGCGAGCTAACTATGGCTACACCTTC.

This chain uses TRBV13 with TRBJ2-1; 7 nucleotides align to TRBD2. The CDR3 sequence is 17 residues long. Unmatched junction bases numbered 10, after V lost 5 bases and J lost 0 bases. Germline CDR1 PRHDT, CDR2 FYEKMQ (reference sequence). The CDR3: CASSGQRSGASYNEQFF. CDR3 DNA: TGTGCCAGCAGCGGACAAAGAAGCGGGGCCTCCTACAATGAGCAGTTCTTC.

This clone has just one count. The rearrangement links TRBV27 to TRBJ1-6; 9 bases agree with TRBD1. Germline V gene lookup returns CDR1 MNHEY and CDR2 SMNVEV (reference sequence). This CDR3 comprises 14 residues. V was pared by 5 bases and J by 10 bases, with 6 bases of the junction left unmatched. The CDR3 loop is CASSMGTGKSPLHF. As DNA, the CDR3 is TGTGCCAGCAGTATGGGGACAGGGAAATCACCCCTCCACTTT.

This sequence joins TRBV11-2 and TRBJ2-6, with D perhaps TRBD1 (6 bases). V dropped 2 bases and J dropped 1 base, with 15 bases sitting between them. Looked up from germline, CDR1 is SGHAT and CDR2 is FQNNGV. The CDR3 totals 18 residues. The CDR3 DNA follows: TGTGCCAGCAGCTTATCGGCAGGGGCCGCTTCTGGGGCCAACGTCCTGACTTTC. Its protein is CASSLSAGAASGANVLTF.

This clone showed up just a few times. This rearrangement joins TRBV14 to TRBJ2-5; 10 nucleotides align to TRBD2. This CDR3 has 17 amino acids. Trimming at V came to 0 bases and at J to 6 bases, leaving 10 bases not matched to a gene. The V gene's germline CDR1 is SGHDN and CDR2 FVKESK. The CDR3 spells CASSQERGLAGVKTQYF. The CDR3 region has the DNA TGTGCCAGCAGCCAAGAAAGGGGGCTAGCGGGAGTAAAGACCCAGTACTTC.

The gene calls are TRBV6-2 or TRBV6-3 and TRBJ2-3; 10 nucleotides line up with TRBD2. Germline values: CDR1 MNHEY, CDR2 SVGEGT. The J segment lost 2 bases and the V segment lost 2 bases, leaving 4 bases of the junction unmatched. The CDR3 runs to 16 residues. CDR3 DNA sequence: TGTGCCAGCAGTTACGGAGCGGGGGGGTTCACAGATACGCAGTATTTT. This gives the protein CASSYGAGGFTDTQYF.

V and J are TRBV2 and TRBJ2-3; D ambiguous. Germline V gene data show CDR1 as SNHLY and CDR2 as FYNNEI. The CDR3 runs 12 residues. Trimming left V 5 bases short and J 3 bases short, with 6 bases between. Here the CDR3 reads CASSLVTDTQYF. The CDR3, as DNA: TGTGCCAGCAGTCTAGTAACAGATACGCAGTATTTT. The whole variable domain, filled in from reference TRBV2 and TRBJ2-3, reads EPEVTQTPSHQVTQMGQEVILRCVPISNHLYFYWYRQILGQKVEFLVSFYNNEISEKSEIFDDQFSVERPDGSNFTLKIRSTKLEDSAMYFCASSLVTDTQYFGPGTRLTVL.

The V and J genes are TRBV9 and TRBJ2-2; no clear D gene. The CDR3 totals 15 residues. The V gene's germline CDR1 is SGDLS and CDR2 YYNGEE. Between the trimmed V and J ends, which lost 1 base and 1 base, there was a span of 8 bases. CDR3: CASSVYSGNTGELFF. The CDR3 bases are TGTGCCAGCAGCGTATACTCGGGGAACACCGGGGAGCTGTTTTTT.

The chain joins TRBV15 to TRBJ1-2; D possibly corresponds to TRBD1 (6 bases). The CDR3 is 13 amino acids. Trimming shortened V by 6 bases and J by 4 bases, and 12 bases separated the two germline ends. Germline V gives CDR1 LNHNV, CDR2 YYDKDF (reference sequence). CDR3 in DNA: TGTGCCACCAGAACAGGGAGGGCCTATGGCTACACCTTC. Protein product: CATRTGRAYGYTF.

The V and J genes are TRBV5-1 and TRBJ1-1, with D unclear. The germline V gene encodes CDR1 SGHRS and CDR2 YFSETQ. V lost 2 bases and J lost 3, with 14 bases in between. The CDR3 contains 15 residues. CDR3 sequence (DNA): TGCGCCAGCAGCTTATTCGGCGAAGAGGACACTGAAGCTTTCTTT. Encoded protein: CASSLFGEEDTEAFF.